The 21 T cell receptor beta chains reported below all come from one sample, sequenced in a study of T cell changes during pregnancy in multiple sclerosis. Clones were read by immunoSEQ multiplex PCR, and TCRdb kept only the in-frame ones, dropping some. The sample consists of about 81,000 clones, around 93% of them appearing once. Sequencing was performed on peripheral blood, taken in the third trimester of pregnancy. Receptor source: a female donor in good health, enrolled as a control in a pregnancy study.

The chain employs TRBV28 and TRBJ2-7; TRBD2 agrees at 7 bases. With 2 bases clipped from V and 1 base from J, the junction kept 11 bases outside the gene matches. CDR1 is MDHEN and CDR2 is SYDVKM in the germline V gene. CDR3 length equals 17 residues. In DNA form, the CDR3 reads TGTGCCAGCAGTTTACGCTCAGGTTGGGAGGGATCCTACGAGCAGTACTTC. It yields the protein CASSLRSGWEGSYEQYF.

The V and J genes are TRBV2 and TRBJ2-5; 8 positions agree with TRBD1. J lost 5 bases, V lost 4 bases, and 3 bases had no gene match. Germline V gives CDR1 SNHLY, CDR2 FYNNEI. The CDR3 contains 13 residues. The CDR3 bases are TGTGCCAGCAGTGGCAGGGGGCGTGAGACCCAGTACTTC. Translation gives CASSGRGRETQYF.

J is TRBJ2-3 and V is TRBV7-9; 10 bases are shared with TRBD1. With V trimmed by 2 bases and J by 4 bases, 6 bases remained unmatched. Germline assignment: CDR1 SEHNR and CDR2 FQNEAQ (reference sequence). The CDR3 covers 16 residues. CDR3 amino acids: CASSLPRQGAADTQYF. CDR3 nucleotide sequence: TGTGCCAGCAGCTTACCGAGACAGGGGGCGGCAGATACGCAGTATTTT.

The genes are TRBV19 and TRBJ2-3; 7 bases match TRBD2. Per germline, CDR1 LNHDA and CDR2 SQIVND (reference sequence). The trim removed 6 bases at V and 0 bases at J, leaving 6 bases unmatched. The CDR3 consists of 15 residues. CDR3 nucleotide sequence: TGTGCCAGTAGGGAATGGGAGGGTAGCACAGATACGCAGTATTTT. Translation: CASREWEGSTDTQYF. Complete variable domain (other parts from reference TRBV19 and TRBJ2-3): DGGITQSPKYLFRKEGQNVTLSCEQNLNHDAMYWYRQDPGQGLRLIYYSQIVNDFQKGDIAEGYSVSREKKESFPLTVTSAQKNPTAFYLCASREWEGSTDTQYFGPGTRLTVL.

The chain recombines TRBV9 with TRBJ1-5; possible D gene TRBD1, 5 bases. Germline lookup yields CDR1 SGDLS and CDR2 YYNGEE. The CDR3 contains 15 residues. V dropped 0 bases and J dropped 6 bases, with 13 bases sitting between them. The CDR3 is CASSVGAGIGQPQHF. The CDR3 DNA reads TGTGCCAGCAGCGTAGGGGCAGGGATTGGTCAGCCCCAGCATTTT.

The chain uses TRBV5-1 and TRBJ2-1; the D gene is possibly TRBD1 (6 bases). V was cut by 0 bases and J by 7 bases, with 8 bases left in between. Germline V gene data show CDR1 as SGHRS and CDR2 as YFSETQ. This CDR3 is 13 amino acids long. The CDR3 spells CASSLGQVNEQFF. The CDR3 region has the DNA TGCGCCAGCAGCTTGGGACAGGTAAATGAGCAGTTCTTC. The full variable domain, in which reference TRBV5-1 and TRBJ2-1 provide the parts outside the CDR3, is KAGVTQTPRYLIKTRGQQVTLSCSPISGHRSVSWYQQTPGQGLQFLFEYFSETQRNKGNFPGRFSGRQFSNSRSEMNVSTLELGDSALYLCASSLGQVNEQFFGPGTRLTVL.

This chain uses TRBV4-2 with TRBJ2-7, with TRBD1 identical over 8 bases. The V gene's germline CDR1 is LGHNA and CDR2 YNFKEQ. CDR3 length: 15 amino acids. The V and J ends lost 0 bases and 7 bases, in that order; junction bases with no gene match: 8. The CDR3 spells CASSQEDRDAWEQYF. In DNA form, the CDR3 reads TGTGCCAGCAGCCAAGAGGACAGGGATGCCTGGGAGCAGTACTTC.

Remarks on this clone: At one end, the junction sequence differs from germline, possibly due to a read error. The rearrangement joins TRBV7-8 to TRBJ2-7; D perhaps matches TRBD2 (6 bases). Germline values: CDR1 SGHVS, CDR2 FQNEAQ. CDR3 length: 13 residues. The CDR3 DNA is TGTGCCAGCAGCTTAGCGCCGGAGTCTAGCGCACACTTC. As protein: CASSLAPESSAHF.

The V call is TRBV5-5, the J call TRBJ2-2, with a weak D call TRBD1 (5 bases). There are 15 residues in the CDR3. With 3 bases removed from V and 0 bases from J, the gap between germline ends came to 9 bases. Germline loops: CDR1 SGHKS, CDR2 YYEKEE (reference sequence). Here the CDR3 reads CASSWGRANTGELFF. CDR3 nucleotides: TGTGCCAGCAGCTGGGGCAGGGCGAACACCGGGGAGCTGTTTTTT.

The V call is TRBV2, the J call TRBJ1-3, with 7 bases fitting TRBD1. With 7 bases clipped from V and 0 bases from J, the junction kept 3 bases outside the gene matches. Germline values: CDR1 SNHLY, CDR2 FYNNEI. The CDR3 is made up of 14 amino acids. CDR3 region: CASKYRGSGNTIYF. CDR3 coding DNA: TGTGCCAGCAAATACAGGGGCTCTGGAAACACCATATATTTT.

The rearrangement uses TRBV28 and TRBJ1-4; D is possibly TRBD1 (6 bases). The CDR3 has 15 residues. Germline CDR1 reads MDHEN; CDR2 reads SYDVKM. Trimming removed 4 bases from V and 7 bases from J, with 16 bases in between. The CDR3 DNA reads TGTGCCAGCAGTTCGCCCAGGGGCTCGGGTGAAAAACTGTTTTTT. It codes for CASSSPRGSGEKLFF.

V and J are TRBV11-2 and TRBJ1-5; weak D call: TRBD1 (6 bases). The CDR3 is 13 amino acids. Germline lookup yields CDR1 SGHAT and CDR2 FQNNGV. Trimming stripped 5 bases from V and 6 bases from J, with 11 bases between. The CDR3 is CASSRTDSQPQHF. The CDR3 nucleotides read TGTGCCAGCAGCCGGACAGATAGTCAGCCCCAGCATTTT.

The chain uses TRBV19 and TRBJ2-7, with D maybe TRBD2 (5 bases). The V gene lost 3 bases and the J gene lost 4 bases, with 10 bases spanning the gap. Germline V CDR1 and CDR2: LNHDA, SQIVND (reference sequence). The CDR3 contains 13 residues. The CDR3 DNA reads TGTGCCAGTAGTATTGGACTGGGATACGAGCAGTACTTC. Amino acids: CASSIGLGYEQYF.

The V and J genes are TRBV11-3 and TRBJ2-7; D remains ambiguous. V was cut by 1 base and J by 2 bases, with 12 bases left in between. CDR3 length equals 15 residues. From germline, CDR1 is SGHNT and CDR2 YENEEA. The CDR3 sequence: CASSLGGGVTYEQYF. Written as DNA, the CDR3 is TGTGCCAGCAGCTTAGGTGGCGGAGTTACCTACGAGCAGTACTTC.

Of note for this clone: Different DNA sequences within this sample yield the same CDR3. This chain links TRBV7-9 with TRBJ2-7; no reliable D call. The CDR3 has 12 amino acids. Germline CDR1 is SEHNR and CDR2 is FQNEAQ (reference sequence). Between the trimmed V and J ends, which lost 1 base and 3 bases, there was a span of 4 bases. The CDR3 here is CASSLGSYEQYF. As DNA, the CDR3 is TGTGCCAGCAGCTTAGGCAGCTACGAGCAGTACTTC.

This chain connects TRBV6-5 to TRBJ2-2, with no clear D. CDR1 is MNHEY and CDR2 is SVGAGI in the germline V gene. The V gene lost 0 bases and the J gene lost 3 bases, with 11 bases spanning the gap. There are 16 residues in the CDR3. DNA of the CDR3: TGTGCCAGCAGTTACTCCCCCGGTTTCCACACCGGGGAGCTGTTTTTT. Protein sequence: CASSYSPGFHTGELFF.

The rearrangement joins TRBV5-8 to TRBJ2-3; D possibly corresponds to TRBD1 (5 bases). CDR1 and CDR2 (germline): SGHTS, YDEGEE. The CDR3 is made up of 14 amino acids. V was pared by 0 bases and J by 4 bases, with 9 bases between. The CDR3 region is CASSLVQGPDTQYF. CDR3 sequence (DNA): TGTGCCAGCAGCTTGGTTCAGGGCCCAGATACGCAGTATTTT.

The CDR3 sequence is CASSEDRGRTDTQYF. The CDR3 coding sequence is TGCGCCAGCAGCGAGGACAGGGGGCGTACAGATACGCAGTATTTT. The chain carries TRBV5-1 and TRBJ2-3, with 11 bases that match TRBD1. Germline V CDR1 and CDR2: SGHRS, YFSETQ. The CDR3 has 15 amino acids. J gave up 3 bases and V 4 bases, and 4 bases lay outside the gene matches.

This chain joins TRBV5-4 and TRBJ2-1; TRBD2 aligns across 12 bases. Trimming at V came to 4 bases and at J to 1 base, leaving 9 bases not matched to a gene. Per germline, CDR1 SGHNT and CDR2 YYREEE (reference sequence). The CDR3 runs to 18 residues. CDR3 amino acids: CASSPRLAGVLSYNEQFF. The DNA of the CDR3 is TGTGCCAGCAGCCCCAGACTAGCGGGAGTTTTATCCTACAATGAGCAGTTCTTC.

This rearrangement joins TRBV5-1 to TRBJ2-7, with 8 bases that match TRBD2. The V segment lost 0 bases and the J segment 5 bases; nucleotides outside the gene matches: 4. The CDR3 is 14 amino acids. The V gene's germline CDR1 is SGHRS and CDR2 YFSETQ. The CDR3 reads CASSLAGGPNEQYF. The CDR3 bases are TGCGCCAGCAGCTTGGCGGGAGGGCCCAACGAGCAGTACTTC.

Concerning this clone: Other DNA sequences in the same sample also yield this CDR3. The CDR3 region has the DNA TGTGCCAGCAGCGTAGCTAGCTACAATGAGCAGTTCTTC. Translation gives CASSVASYNEQFF. The chain uses TRBV9 and TRBJ2-1; no firm D call. Between the trimmed V and J ends, which lost 0 bases and 3 bases, there was a span of 4 bases. Germline loops: CDR1 SGDLS, CDR2 YYNGEE. This CDR3 has 13 amino acids.